This TCR beta chain was sequenced in a study of blood T cell repertoires in COVID-19. Across the whole study: From T cells, B-cell-depleted T cells, or PBMCs came the material, which was cDNA or gDNA.

There are 12 residues in the CDR3. V lost 4 bases to trimming and J lost 6 bases, with 8 bases between them. Per germline, CDR1 SEHNR and CDR2 FQNEAQ (reference sequence). In the authors' workflow: Reference gene primer amplification in the assay estimated nucleated cell counts. Sequencing used immunoSEQ multiplex PCR; TCRdb keeps in-frame clones, though not all of them. D and trimming come from the DNA, and the V and J calls and clone size come from that table. The top ten hold 2.5% to 3.5% of the sample, which has approximately 26,000 clones, around 90% seen once. The receptor comes from a human donor in a cohort sampled during active COVID-19. Sequenced input: peripheral blood. V is TRBV7-9 and J is TRBJ2-3; D may be TRBD2 (6 bases). Written as DNA, the CDR3 is TGTGCCAGCAGCTCCCGGGGGGATACGCAGTATTTT. Its protein product is CASSSRGDTQYF.